These T cell receptor beta chains were read from a single sample in a study of response to subunit inactivated influenza vaccine. MiXCR was run by TCRdb on the RT-PCR reads, yielding one entry per CDR3 protein. The data show hundreds of thousands of distinct CDR3 sequences, over 9.5% seen once. The sequencing here drew on PBMCs from blood, taken roughly 6 weeks after vaccination. The receptors originated from a man aged 45 to 65 who received an inactivated influenza vaccine. The conserved cysteine and the conserved F or W are not part of the CDR3 here. The order of the fields is D gene, V gene, CDR3 protein. The D gene is left open where the match is weak.

d_call: TRBD1; v_call: TRBV12-3/TRBV12-4; cdr3_aa: ASSSDRGLGELF
d_call: NA; v_call: TRBV4-2; cdr3_aa: ASSQDPGANEKLF
d_call: TRBD1; v_call: TRBV12-3/TRBV12-4; cdr3_aa: ASSSAGGAQPQH
d_call: NA; v_call: TRBV7-9; cdr3_aa: ASSLAGRAYGYT
d_call: NA; v_call: TRBV6-1; cdr3_aa: ATAEAVGSGNTIY
d_call: TRBD1; v_call: TRBV12-3/TRBV12-4; cdr3_aa: ASSLNLGQVAF
d_call: NA; v_call: TRBV7-7; cdr3_aa: ASSSNRGNTGELF
d_call: NA; v_call: TRBV7-6; cdr3_aa: ASSLAKLTRNTEAF
d_call: NA; v_call: TRBV20-1; cdr3_aa: SARGGGHTEAF
d_call: NA; v_call: TRBV6-2/TRBV6-3; cdr3_aa: ASSYEVSGNTIY
d_call: NA; v_call: TRBV10-3; cdr3_aa: AIRTVDQETQY
d_call: NA; v_call: TRBV11-2; cdr3_aa: ASSLNREAAF
d_call: NA; v_call: TRBV20-1; cdr3_aa: SATDRHANYGYT
d_call: TRBD2; v_call: TRBV29-1; cdr3_aa: SVYGLAHNEQF
d_call: NA; v_call: TRBV6-2/TRBV6-3; cdr3_aa: ASSYSLLQLNEQF
d_call: NA; v_call: TRBV20-1; cdr3_aa: SAGSPGRKDEQY
d_call: NA; v_call: TRBV25-1; cdr3_aa: ASSEQGVGFTYGYT
d_call: NA; v_call: TRBV6-5; cdr3_aa: ASSFGGRPSTDTQY
d_call: TRBD2; v_call: TRBV7-9; cdr3_aa: ASSRLAGGPSETQY
d_call: TRBD2; v_call: TRBV20-1; cdr3_aa: SARDNGGYNEQF
d_call: NA; v_call: TRBV7-2; cdr3_aa: ASSLVVSGIHTDTQY
d_call: TRBD2; v_call: TRBV6-5; cdr3_aa: ASSSASGGYEQY
d_call: NA; v_call: TRBV10-2; cdr3_aa: ASSEGIGPPYEQY
d_call: NA; v_call: TRBV6-1; cdr3_aa: ATRRESGSPLH
d_call: NA; v_call: TRBV7-2; cdr3_aa: ASSRQGTEQPQH
d_call: NA; v_call: TRBV7-9; cdr3_aa: ASSLRQEASEQY
d_call: NA; v_call: TRBV20-1; cdr3_aa: SASKPVPNNEQF
d_call: TRBD1; v_call: TRBV7-9; cdr3_aa: ASSKGQGRYGANVLT
d_call: TRBD2; v_call: TRBV4-3; cdr3_aa: ASGQGRYTGGRSEQY
d_call: TRBD1; v_call: TRBV12-3/TRBV12-4; cdr3_aa: ASSPGTGGLETQY
d_call: TRBD2; v_call: TRBV6-5; cdr3_aa: ASSSLAAASNEQY
d_call: NA; v_call: TRBV5-1; cdr3_aa: ASSFTNRSPQETQY
d_call: NA; v_call: TRBV12-3/TRBV12-4; cdr3_aa: ASSFPGPGYEQY
d_call: NA; v_call: TRBV7-3; cdr3_aa: ASSLTGKETQY
d_call: NA; v_call: TRBV7-6; cdr3_aa: ASKEGAASPNEQF
d_call: TRBD2; v_call: TRBV6-2/TRBV6-3; cdr3_aa: ASSYPASGGQETQY
d_call: NA; v_call: TRBV2; cdr3_aa: ASSEEGGARGDTQY
d_call: TRBD1; v_call: TRBV18; cdr3_aa: ASSGQVLQETQY
d_call: TRBD1; v_call: TRBV6-6; cdr3_aa: ASSWTGGYEQF
d_call: TRBD2; v_call: TRBV7-2; cdr3_aa: ASSLGRGGLDEQF
d_call: NA; v_call: TRBV7-2; cdr3_aa: ASSPHKGLPETQY
d_call: TRBD1; v_call: TRBV29-1; cdr3_aa: SVATSGTGGLDTQY
d_call: NA; v_call: TRBV20-1; cdr3_aa: SAKKKWDRTYNEQF
d_call: NA; v_call: TRBV9; cdr3_aa: ASSSAGAGYEQY
d_call: NA; v_call: TRBV11-2; cdr3_aa: ASSRGRPGGHEKLF
d_call: TRBD1; v_call: TRBV7-9; cdr3_aa: ASSLDRVAF